This T cell receptor beta chain is drawn from a study of T cells in Graves' hyperthyroidism and ophthalmopathy (dated by TCRdb to the late 2010s). Looking at the study overall: Peripheral blood samples were taken at the time of initial diagnosis, prior to any treatment. The roughly 90 discovery patients were divided at random into training and test sets in a 7:3 ratio. After sampling, hyperthyroidism patients received methimazole starting at 30 mg daily, and ophthalmopathy patients received high-dose intravenous methylprednisolone. The paper describes TCR Vbeta CDR3 sequencing of some 130 peripheral blood samples, made up of around 41 ophthalmopathy patients, some 80 hyperthyroidism patients and some 17 progressor patients. Prospective prediction of ophthalmopathy was tested in an independent validation cohort consisting of 18 hyperthyroidism patients and around 16 patients who later progressed to ophthalmopathy. TCR V-J signatures able to tell the groups apart were searched for in a discovery cohort of 100 patients, of whom under 45 had Graves' ophthalmopathy and about 55 had stable Graves' hyperthyroidism. In six Graves' hyperthyroidism patients, the study also compared T-cell repertoires from thyroid tissue with T-cell repertoires from blood. Study-level results and caveats: Sample size was not statistically predetermined, and investigators were not blinded to group allocation. Most expanded thyroid clonotypes (frequency above 0.001) were also detected in blood, a finding suggesting that blood repertoires may reflect thyroid immune responses. A 13 V-J signature model separated ophthalmopathy from stable hyperthyroidism, with approximately 87% sensitivity and 81.08% specificity in cross-validation and 80%/75% in testing. In validation, progression to ophthalmopathy was predicted by the model with more than 65% sensitivity and roughly 76% specificity, a median of approximately 6.5 months before onset.

Ophthalmopathy patients had moderately to severely active disease, with a Clinical Activity Score of 3 or more, a NOSPECS grade of 4 or more, and a disease duration of less than 3 months. Exclusion was applied to patients with uncontrolled infections, other autoimmune diseases, pregnancy or lactation. Clinical symptoms, serum thyroxine and TRAb, thyroid ultrasound, and orbital computed tomography formed the basis for the diagnoses. PBMCs were separated from 10 ml of fresh peripheral blood using Ficoll-Paque density gradient centrifugation. Total RNA was extracted with Trizol reagent, and quality was checked on an Agilent 2100 Bioanalyzer. CDR1 and CDR2 were assigned from the germline V gene as MDHEN and SYDVKM. At the junction V is shortened by 3 bases and J by 8 bases, with 11 bases in between. Measured from the cysteine to the phenylalanine, the CDR3 is 13 residues long. Solely the CDR3 DNA is kept, with 39 bases framed from the first base.

TCR beta CDR3 regions were amplified from RNA transcripts. For the first round of RT-PCR on the TCR CDR3, the HTBI primer set was used together with the Qiagen OneStep RT-PCR kit. Libraries were constructed in a second round of multiplex PCR, after which size selection and purification were carried out. The libraries were sequenced on an Illumina HiSeq2000 using paired-end 100 bp reads. The paper's data handling went like this. SOAPnuke was used to process the raw data, removing reads that contained adapters or uncalled bases, had a mean Phred below 15, or lacked an exact match to the constant primer or identifier. COPE v1.2.5 was used to merge the high-quality paired reads, and each unique nucleotide sequence was defined as a clonotype. Clonotypes were aligned to IMGT TRBV, TRBD and TRBJ reference segments using MiTCR v1.1. Only V-J combinations with frequency above 0.0001, covering about 99% of repertoires, were analysed. The TCS score was defined as F50 (clonal expansion) divided by E x V (chaos), with BLOSUM62-based TCRdist calculated between CDR3 peptides within each V-J. Welch's t-statistics and random forest reduced roughly 500 V-J features to 13, which were used in a naive Bayes classifier (R e1071). Using fastp at Q25 and MiXCR, TCRdb reprocessed the public reads and kept productive beta chains. Rows are combined by CDR3 protein, so each entry shows the most common genes and DNA. The authors' filters were not applied to this entry. The sample records about 640,000 distinct CDR3 sequences, less than 25% of which are singletons. The ten largest clones represent approximately 30% of the sample.

The sample holds a few counts of this clonotype. Its antigen target is currently unknown. No base-level quality is on record; no much larger clone is a single base apart. Recombination joined TRBV28 with TRBJ2-1; no D gene can be assigned with confidence. The specimen sequenced was blood. This TCR derives from a man aged 25 to 40 with Graves' ophthalmopathy. The sequenced DNA is TGTGCCAGCAGTTTCCCCCTACGTGATGAGCAGTTCTTC. Translation gives CASSFPLRDEQFF.